The clone carrying this TCR beta chain occurred a few times. Its target is not known. The CDR3 consists of 15 residues. Germline V gene lookup returns CDR1 ENHRY and CDR2 SYGVKD. The V segment lost 6 bases and the J segment 6 bases; nucleotides outside the gene matches: 6. The data were taken from a study of T-cell memory formation after mild COVID-19. Overall study results and limits: The second-wave clones peaking on day 37 were not confirmed as SARS-CoV-2-specific. Chiefly within CM and EM were the contracting CD4+ clones; CD8+ ones were within EMRA.

A 5'RACE reaction primed in the constant segment made cDNA libraries of TCR alpha and TCR beta, and these carried sample barcodes and UMIs. In TCRdb, the 5' RACE reads were re-called with MiXCR into one record per CDR3 protein. Of around 200,000 distinct CDR3 sequences in the sample, under 20% were seen once. The gene calls are TRBV10-3 and TRBJ2-1; 12 bases fit TRBD2. Sequenced material: PBMCs or a T cell subset sorted from them (not recorded which). This clonotype was sampled from a man younger than 35 who had mild COVID-19 (a few samples of this study predate the infection). Cell type and time point are not known. CDR3 in amino acids: CAIRDLAGGLNEQFF. The DNA for the CDR3 is TGTGCCATCAGGGACCTAGCGGGGGGGCTCAATGAGCAGTTCTTC.